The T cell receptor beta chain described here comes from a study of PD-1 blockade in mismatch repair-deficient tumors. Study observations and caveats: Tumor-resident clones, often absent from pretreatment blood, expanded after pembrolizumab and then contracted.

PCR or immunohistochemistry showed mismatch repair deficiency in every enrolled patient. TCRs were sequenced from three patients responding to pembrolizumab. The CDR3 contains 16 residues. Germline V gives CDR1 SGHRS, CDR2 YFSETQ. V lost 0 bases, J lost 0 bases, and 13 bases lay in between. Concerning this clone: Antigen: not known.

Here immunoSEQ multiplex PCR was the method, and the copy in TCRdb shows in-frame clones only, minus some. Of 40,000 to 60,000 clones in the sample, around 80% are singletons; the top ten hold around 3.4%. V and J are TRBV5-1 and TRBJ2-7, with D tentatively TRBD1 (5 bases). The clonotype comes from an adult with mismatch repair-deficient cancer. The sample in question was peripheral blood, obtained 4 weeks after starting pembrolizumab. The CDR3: CASSLGGQGSSYEQYF. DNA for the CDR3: TGCGCCAGCAGCTTGGGGGGTCAGGGAAGCTCCTACGAGCAGTACTTC.